A single TCR beta chain is shown here with its context. This record comes from a study of blood T cell repertoires in COVID-19. Overall study: Samples representing acute and convalescent COVID-19 were sourced from the United States, Italy and Spain.

Measured with immunoSEQ multiplex PCR; TCRdb has only the in-frame clones, and not every one. The table shows fewer than 85,000 clones, with roughly 83% occurring only once. Germline loops: CDR1 MNHGY, CDR2 SVAAGI. The V and J ends lost 4 bases and 2 bases, in that order; junction bases with no gene match: 5. CDR3 length: 14 residues. This receptor was taken from an older woman with acute or convalescent COVID-19. The sequencing sample was made of peripheral blood. The chain is built from TRBV6-9 and TRBJ2-7; 7 nucleotides match TRBD1. The CDR3 reads CASSWDSPTYEQYF. CDR3 nucleotides: TGTGCCAGCAGTTGGGACAGCCCGACCTACGAGCAGTACTTC.